These 30 T cell receptor beta chains were all obtained from the same sample, sequenced in a study of blood T cell repertoires in COVID-19. Sequenced by immunoSEQ multiplex PCR; TCRdb stores in-frame clones only, minus some. The sample includes over 100,000 clones, around 83% of them seen just once. Sequencing was performed on peripheral blood. These receptor sequences come from a man aged 35-49 years with acute or convalescent COVID-19.

The count of this clone is one. The V call is TRBV5-8, the J call TRBJ2-1; TRBD2 matches 14 bases. This CDR3 has 20 amino acids. Germline CDR1 reads SGHTS; CDR2 reads YDEGEE. Unmatched junction bases numbered 20, after V lost 0 bases and J lost 12 bases. In nucleotides, the CDR3 is TGTGCCAGCAGCTTGGGGGGGGAGGGACTAGCGGGAGTCCTGATGGTTTCGCAGTTCTTC. Protein product: CASSLGGEGLAGVLMVSQFF.

As DNA, the CDR3 is TGCGCCAGCAGCCCGACTAGCGGGGGGTTTGTGACGCAGTATTTT. Translating gives CASSPTSGGFVTQYF. V gene TRBV5-1 combines with J gene TRBJ2-3, with 13 bases that match TRBD2. With V trimmed by 4 bases and J by 9 bases, 8 bases remained unmatched. Germline lookup yields CDR1 SGHRS and CDR2 YFSETQ. CDR3 size: 15 residues. The full variable domain, completed using reference TRBV5-1 and TRBJ2-3, is KAGVTQTPRYLIKTRGQQVTLSCSPISGHRSVSWYQQTPGQGLQFLFEYFSETQRNKGNFPGRFSGRQFSNSRSEMNVSTLELGDSALYLCASSPTSGGFVTQYFGPGTRLTVL.

This rearrangement joins TRBV3-1 (or the pseudogene TRBV3-2) to TRBJ2-3; D is possibly TRBD2 (6 bases). This CDR3 contains 13 residues. Per the germline V gene, CDR1 is LGHDT and CDR2 is YNNKEL (reference sequence). V shed 1 base and J shed 4 bases, with 6 bases lying between them. CDR3 coding DNA: TGTGCCAGCAGCCAAGGGGAGGCAGATACGCAGTATTTT. Translation gives CASSQGEADTQYF.

The chain uses TRBV2 and TRBJ2-3; 8 nucleotides line up with TRBD2. The trim removed 7 bases at V and 0 bases at J, leaving 3 bases unmatched. The germline V gene encodes CDR1 SNHLY and CDR2 FYNNEI. The CDR3 extends over 14 amino acids. The CDR3 sequence: CASTRTSSTDTQYF. The CDR3 DNA reads as TGTGCCAGCACCAGGACTAGCAGCACAGATACGCAGTATTTT.

The rearrangement uses TRBV6-5 and TRBJ1-2, with TRBD1 matching over 8 bases. This CDR3 has 14 amino acids. Germline CDR1 MNHEY, CDR2 SVGAGI. Losses at the gene ends were 2 bases for V and 7 bases for J; bases not matched to a gene: 6. CDR3 in amino acids: CASSYVGQGSGYTF. Written as DNA, the CDR3 is TGTGCCAGCAGTTACGTCGGACAGGGAAGTGGCTACACCTTC.

The V gene is TRBV4-2, the J gene TRBJ2-3; 7 nucleotides line up with TRBD2. This CDR3 contains 16 residues. Germline loops: CDR1 LGHNA, CDR2 YNFKEQ. V gave up 4 bases and J gave up 7 bases; unmatched junction bases: 14. CDR3: CASSPREAGTRNTQYF. CDR3 coding DNA: TGTGCCAGCAGCCCGAGAGAAGCGGGAACGAGGAATACGCAGTATTTT.

The chain has TRBV2 and TRBJ2-3; TRBD2 might be the D (5 bases). The CDR3 totals 13 residues. CDR1 and CDR2 (germline): SNHLY, FYNNEI. V was trimmed by 4 bases and J by 2 bases, leaving 7 bases between them. The CDR3 DNA is TGTGCCAGCAGTGGCGGACTCACAGATACGCAGTATTTT. Protein sequence: CASSGGLTDTQYF.

CDR3 amino acids: CATSERTGETYEQYF. CDR3 DNA: TGTGCCACCAGTGAGCGGACAGGGGAAACCTACGAGCAGTACTTC. V and J are TRBV24-1 and TRBJ2-7; 9 nucleotides align to TRBD1. The length of the CDR3 is 15 residues. V was clipped by 4 bases and J by 2 bases; unmatched bases: 5. The germline CDR1 and CDR2 sequences are KGHDR and SFDVKD.

The chain employs TRBV18 and TRBJ1-5; 7 nucleotides agree with TRBD1. CDR1 and CDR2 (germline): KGHSH, LQKENI. Unmatched junction bases numbered 2, after V lost 5 bases and J lost 4 bases. The CDR3 extends over 13 amino acids. CDR3 DNA sequence: TGTGCCAGCTCAACACAGGGGAATCAGCCCCAGCATTTT. It specifies CASSTQGNQPQHF.

The CDR3 nucleotides read TGTGCCAGCTCAGCCTATGCGGGGGTGGGTGCTGAAGCTTTCTTT. This codes for CASSAYAGVGAEAFF. The genes are TRBV18 and TRBJ1-1; D possibly corresponds to TRBD1 (5 bases). The CDR3 totals 15 residues. Trimming left V 5 bases short and J 6 bases short, with 19 bases between. Germline V CDR1 and CDR2: KGHSH, LQKENI.

This rearrangement joins TRBV5-1 to TRBJ2-3; 12 bases are shared with TRBD2. The junction had 4 bases not matched to a gene; V was cut back by 3 bases and J by 2 bases. Germline V gives CDR1 SGHRS, CDR2 YFSETQ. The CDR3 length is 16 residues. DNA for the CDR3: TGCGCCAGCAGCTATGGACTAGCGGGAAACACAGATACGCAGTATTTT. Translation gives CASSYGLAGNTDTQYF.

The chain employs TRBV4-2 and TRBJ2-1; 8 bases align to TRBD2. Losses at the gene ends were 0 bases for V and 5 bases for J; bases not matched to a gene: 6. CDR1 and CDR2 (germline): LGHNA, YNFKEQ. There are 16 residues in the CDR3. This CDR3 is CASSQDLREGHNEQFF. Written as DNA, the CDR3 is TGTGCCAGCAGCCAAGATCTACGGGAGGGGCACAATGAGCAGTTCTTC.

The genes are TRBV2 and TRBJ2-2; D uncertain. V was shortened by 6 bases and J by 6 bases, with 8 bases between the two germline ends. The CDR3 covers 12 residues. The germline V gene encodes CDR1 SNHLY and CDR2 FYNNEI. The CDR3 is CASRTIAGELFF. The DNA of the CDR3 is TGTGCCAGCAGGACAATCGCCGGGGAGCTGTTTTTT.

This clone was detected only a few times. One end of the junction is discordant with germline, which a read error may explain. The chain carries TRBV15 and TRBJ1-5; perhaps TRBD1 as D (6 bases). The CDR3 spans 14 residues. Germline CDR1 LNHNV, CDR2 YYDKDF (reference sequence). CDR3 sequence: CATSGDRYNQPQHF. The CDR3 DNA is TGTGCCACCAGCGGAGACAGGTACAATCAGCCCCAGCATTTT.

This sequence joins TRBV3-1 (or the pseudogene TRBV3-2) and TRBJ1-1, with D hard to call. Per germline, CDR1 LGHDT and CDR2 YNNKEL (reference sequence). The V end was cut by 2 bases, the J end by 4 bases, with 11 bases between. The CDR3 is made up of 14 amino acids. The CDR3 loop is CASSQLSGVTEAFF. CDR3 DNA: TGTGCCAGCAGCCAATTGAGCGGGGTCACTGAAGCTTTCTTT.

This clone has just a few counts. The chain carries TRBV9 and TRBJ1-2, with TRBD1 matching over 8 bases. With 4 bases clipped from V and 5 bases from J, the junction kept 4 bases outside the gene matches. This CDR3 is 13 amino acids long. In germline, CDR1 is SGDLS, CDR2 YYNGEE. DNA for the CDR3: TGTGCCAGCAGCCCAGGGGGCCGGTATGGCTACACCTTC. Protein: CASSPGGRYGYTF.

This clone has a handful of counts. Other DNA sequences in the sample encode the same CDR3. The gene calls are TRBV4-2 and TRBJ1-3, with unresolved D. The ends were cut back, 0 bases at V and 3 bases at J, with 9 bases in the middle. The CDR3 loop spans 15 amino acids. Germline-derived CDR1 and CDR2 are LGHNA and YNFKEQ. CDR3 protein: CASSQDRGGGNTIYF. The CDR3 DNA reads TGTGCCAGCAGCCAAGATCGGGGTGGTGGAAACACCATATATTTT.

V usage is TRBV5-1 and J usage is TRBJ2-3, with TRBD1 identical over 10 bases. Germline trimming cut 3 bases from V and 3 bases from J; bases unmatched to any gene: 7. This CDR3 has 16 residues. In germline, CDR1 is SGHRS, CDR2 YFSETQ. The CDR3 coding sequence is TGCGCCAGCAGCTGGCTAAGGACAGGGGGAACAGATACGCAGTATTTT. It encodes CASSWLRTGGTDTQYF.

This chain links TRBV4-3 with TRBJ1-3; 7 bases agree with TRBD1. This CDR3 contains 16 residues. J gave up 0 bases and V 0 bases, and 2 bases lay outside the gene matches. The germline V gene has CDR1 LGHNA and CDR2 YSLEER. This CDR3 reads CASSQDNRGSGNTIYF. CDR3 DNA: TGCGCCAGCAGCCAAGATAACAGGGGCTCTGGAAACACCATATATTTT.

The genes are TRBV11-2 and TRBJ2-7, with a weak D call TRBD2 (5 bases). From germline, CDR1 is SGHAT and CDR2 FQNNGV. Trimming pared 1 base from V and 4 bases from J, leaving 8 bases between. The CDR3 runs 13 residues. The CDR3 DNA sequence: TGTGCCAGCAGCTTAGGTCGGGAATACGAGCAGTACTTC. This sequence encodes CASSLGREYEQYF.

V is TRBV6-2 or TRBV6-3 and J is TRBJ1-1; 9 positions agree with TRBD1. The CDR3 extends over 15 amino acids. The germline gives CDR1 MNHEY, CDR2 SVGEGT. The junction had 8 bases not matched to a gene; V was cut back by 5 bases and J by 4 bases. The CDR3 nucleotides are TGTGCCAGCAGTAGGACAGGGGATGGTGGCACTGAAGCTTTCTTT. This translates into CASSRTGDGGTEAFF.

CDR3 nucleotide sequence: TGTGCCAGCAGTGACGACTGGAATCAGCCCCAGCATTTT. Translating it yields CASSDDWNQPQHF. The rearrangement joins TRBV6-1 to TRBJ1-5; D is undetermined. This CDR3 spans 13 amino acids. Deletions cut 3 bases from V and 4 bases from J, with 7 bases between. Germline CDR1 MNHNS, CDR2 SASEGT.

The chain links TRBV7-9 to TRBJ1-4; TRBD1 aligns across 7 bases. Germline CDR1 and CDR2: SEHNR and FQNEAQ (reference sequence). This CDR3 comprises 12 residues. After removal of 2 bases from V and 13 bases from J, the junction contained 4 bases not matched to a gene. CDR3: CASSLSTGILFF. CDR3 sequence (DNA): TGTGCCAGCAGCTTATCGACAGGGATACTGTTTTTT.

The chain links TRBV6-4 to TRBJ2-5, with D perhaps matching TRBD2 (5 bases). The CDR3 sequence is 16 residues long. Trimming pared 9 bases from V and 5 bases from J, leaving 25 bases between. Germline assignment: CDR1 MRHNA and CDR2 SNTAGT. CDR3 sequence (DNA): TGTGCCAGGACCCTTGGCGGAGGTGGCAAAATCGAGACCCAGTACTTC. It encodes CARTLGGGGKIETQYF.

The chain joins TRBV7-9 to TRBJ2-3; D may be TRBD1 (6 bases). This CDR3 region has 15 residues. Germline assignment: CDR1 SEHNR and CDR2 FQNEAQ (reference sequence). Deletions cut 4 bases from V and 0 bases from J, with 11 bases between. The CDR3 DNA reads TGTGCCAGCAGCTCCAACAGGGCTAGCACAGATACGCAGTATTTT. Translating gives CASSSNRASTDTQYF.

This clone was observed a few times. The chain links TRBV4-2 to TRBJ2-7; TRBD1 aligns across 7 bases. Trimming at V came to 0 bases and at J to 4 bases, leaving 6 bases not matched to a gene. The CDR3 sequence is 15 residues long. Germline V gene lookup returns CDR1 LGHNA and CDR2 YNFKEQ. As DNA, the CDR3 is TGTGCCAGCAGCCAAGACTATGGGACAGCTTACGAGCAGTACTTC. This codes for CASSQDYGTAYEQYF.

The CDR3 DNA follows: TGTGCCAGCACCTTACCGTTAGGGGACAGGCGGAGCAATCAGCCCCAGCATTTT. Translated, it gives CASTLPLGDRRSNQPQHF. This chain links TRBV28 with TRBJ1-5; TRBD1 agrees at 8 bases. The CDR3 is 18 amino acids. The trim removed 7 bases at V and 1 base at J, leaving 15 bases unmatched. Germline V lookup: CDR1 MDHEN, CDR2 SYDVKM. Full variable domain (remainder filled in from reference TRBV28 and TRBJ1-5): DVKVTQSSRYLVKRTGEKVFLECVQDMDHENMFWYRQDPGLGLRLIYFSYDVKMKEKGDIPEGYSVSREKKERFSLILESASTNQTSMYLCASTLPLGDRRSNQPQHFGDGTRLSIL.

V gene TRBV10-3 combines with J gene TRBJ2-1; D call uncertain. CDR3 length: 12 residues. V was trimmed by 8 bases and J by 6 bases, leaving 11 bases between them. Germline CDR1 ENHRY, CDR2 SYGVKD. The CDR3 here is CAIGSGGNEQFF. The CDR3 DNA reads TGTGCCATCGGGTCGGGTGGCAATGAGCAGTTCTTC.

The rearrangement links TRBV27 to TRBJ1-1, with D tentatively TRBD1 (6 bases). Germline-derived CDR1 and CDR2 are MNHEY and SMNVEV (reference sequence). Trimming took 2 bases from V and 1 from J, leaving 11 bases between them. The CDR3 contains 15 residues. The CDR3 protein is CASSLKRGGNTEAFF. CDR3 DNA: TGTGCCAGCAGTTTAAAGAGGGGGGGGAACACTGAAGCTTTCTTT.

V gene TRBV5-5 combines with J gene TRBJ1-1; TRBD1 matches at 8 bases. V was clipped by 2 bases and J by 11 bases; unmatched bases: 8. Germline V gene lookup returns CDR1 SGHKS and CDR2 YYEKEE (reference sequence). CDR3 length: 13 residues. The CDR3 DNA is TGTGCCAGCAGCTTCATTCAGGGGGCCGAGGCTTTCTTT. Translating gives CASSFIQGAEAFF.